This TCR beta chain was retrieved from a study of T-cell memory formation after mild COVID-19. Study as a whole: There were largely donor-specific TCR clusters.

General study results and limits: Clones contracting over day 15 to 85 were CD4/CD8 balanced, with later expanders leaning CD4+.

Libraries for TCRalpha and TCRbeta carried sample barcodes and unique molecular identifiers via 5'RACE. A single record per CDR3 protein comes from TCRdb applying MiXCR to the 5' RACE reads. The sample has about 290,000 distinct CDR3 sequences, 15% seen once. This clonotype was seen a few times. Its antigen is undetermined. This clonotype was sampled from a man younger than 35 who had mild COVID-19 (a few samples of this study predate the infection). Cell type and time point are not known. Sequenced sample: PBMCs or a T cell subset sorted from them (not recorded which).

This chain's CDR3 is CASSIRGLAGGETQYF. As DNA, the CDR3 is TGCGCCAGCAGCATTCGAGGTCTAGCGGGGGGGGAGACCCAGTACTTC. The chain uses TRBV5-1 and TRBJ2-5; 12 positions agree with TRBD2. J was trimmed by 5 bases and V by 4 bases; bases with no gene match: 9. The germline V gene encodes CDR1 SGHRS and CDR2 YFSETQ. The CDR3 contains 16 residues. Combining the CDR3 with reference TRBV5-1 and TRBJ2-5 gives the whole variable domain KAGVTQTPRYLIKTRGQQVTLSCSPISGHRSVSWYQQTPGQGLQFLFEYFSETQRNKGNFPGRFSGRQFSNSRSEMNVSTLELGDSALYLCASSIRGLAGGETQYFGPGTRLLVL.